One T cell receptor (beta chain) is described in this entry. What it binds is unknown. Germline V gene data show CDR1 as PRHDT and CDR2 as FYEKMQ (reference sequence). CDR3 length equals 15 residues. 5' RACE that incorporated UMI labels was used to prepare the TRB cDNA libraries. TCRdb reanalyzed the 5' RACE reads, giving one entry per CDR3 protein sequence and no DNA. The repertoire shows 3,000 to 4,000 distinct CDR3 sequences; the top ten hold under 2.5%. These data belong to a study of CXCR3-negative and CXCR3-positive naive CD8 T cells. General observations from the study: Unlike memory cells, which differed, naive CXCR3-negative and CXCR3-positive cells had similar TRBV-TRBJ usage. More hydrophobic TRB CDR3s occurred in CXCR3-positive than in CXCR3-negative naive cells. Cryopreserved cells partially lost CXCR3 expression, and fresh PBMCs were used in most assays. Relative to memory CD8+ cells, whose diversity was much lower, both naive subsets had comparably high diversity.

This clonotype was sampled from a human donor in good health. Some clones in this sample may be carry-over from other donors' samples. The chain combines TRBV13 with TRBJ2-1; TCRdb picks TRBD2, but there is no DNA to check that call. Sequencing was carried out using naive CXCR3- CD8+ T cells from blood. Noted subset: CD45RO-CCR7+CD27+CD95- naive CD8+ T cells lacking CXCR3 (TNR3-). CDR3 amino acids: CASSLLSGRPNEQFF. Looking up the rest from reference TRBV13 and TRBJ2-1 gives the full variable domain: AAGVIQSPRHLIKEKRETATLKCYPIPRHDTVYWYQQGPGQDPQFLISFYEKMQSDKGSIPDRFSAQQFSDYHSELNMSSLELGDSALYFCASSLLSGRPNEQFFGPGTRLTVL.